A single sample is the source of the 12 T cell receptor beta chains below, sequenced in a study of blood T cell repertoires in COVID-19. Sequencing used immunoSEQ multiplex PCR; TCRdb keeps in-frame clones, though not all of them. Of approximately 490,000 clones listed, about 85% are singletons. Material: PBMCs or T cells enriched from blood (not recorded which). The receptors shown here come from an older woman who had recovered from COVID-19.

J is TRBJ2-7 and V is TRBV6-5; tentative D call: TRBD1 (7 bases). CDR1 is MNHEY and CDR2 is SVGAGI in the germline V gene. V lost 6 bases to trimming and J lost 4 bases, with 16 bases between them. There are 14 residues in the CDR3. The CDR3 here is CASRDTGEVYEQYV. In nucleotides, the CDR3 is TGTGCCAGCAGAGATACAGGGGAGGTTTACGAGCAGTACGTC.

V and J are TRBV10-1 and TRBJ2-5; no clear D gene. CDR3 length equals 13 residues. V lost 5 bases and J lost 2, with 9 bases in between. Germline V gene data show CDR1 as WNHNN and CDR2 as SYGVQD (reference sequence). The CDR3 protein is CASSKAFQETQYF. In DNA, the CDR3 is TGCGCCAGCAGTAAAGCTTTTCAAGAGACCCAGTACTTC.

This chain joins TRBV10-3 and TRBJ1-5, with 11 bases that match TRBD1. The germline gives CDR1 ENHRY, CDR2 SYGVKD. The junction had 12 bases not matched to a gene; V was cut back by 6 bases and J by 2 bases. The CDR3 loop spans 18 amino acids. The chain's CDR3 is CAISAGTGGGVGNQPQHF. CDR3 sequence (DNA): TGTGCCATCAGCGCCGGGACAGGGGGGGGAGTGGGCAATCAGCCCCAGCATTTT.

On this clone itself: Other DNA sequences in the sample encode the same CDR3. The V gene is TRBV3-1 (or the pseudogene TRBV3-2), the J gene TRBJ1-3; D is undetermined. The CDR3 runs to 13 residues. Germline assignment: CDR1 LGHDT and CDR2 YNNKEL (reference sequence). The germline V and J ends were trimmed by 0 bases and 7 bases, with 7 bases remaining between them. The CDR3 sequence is CASSQDAGNTIYF. The CDR3 DNA sequence: TGTGCCAGCAGCCAAGATGCGGGGAACACCATATATTTT.

The chain couples TRBV5-1 to TRBJ1-1; D remains unclear. Germline V gives CDR1 SGHRS, CDR2 YFSETQ. The CDR3 length is 15 residues. The V end lost 1 base, the J end lost 3 bases, and 13 bases lay between the germline ends. The CDR3 protein is CASSLLLASDTEAFF. The CDR3, as DNA: TGCGCCAGCAGCTTGCTCCTCGCGTCGGACACTGAAGCTTTCTTT.

V is TRBV11-2 and J is TRBJ1-5, with D tentatively TRBD1 (6 bases). This CDR3 has 15 amino acids. Germline V gene data show CDR1 as SGHAT and CDR2 as FQNNGV. V shed 6 bases and J shed 2 bases, with 14 bases lying between them. CDR3 in amino acids: CASSVGGLGNQPQHF. CDR3 bases: TGTGCCAGCAGTGTGGGGGGGCTGGGCAATCAGCCCCAGCATTTT.

Only one count was recorded for this clone. The rearrangement joins TRBV7-2 to TRBJ2-1, with D perhaps matching TRBD2 (6 bases). Between the trimmed V and J ends, which lost 7 bases and 13 bases, there was a span of 26 bases. Per the germline V gene, CDR1 is SGHTA and CDR2 is FQGNSA. CDR3 length: 15 residues. Written as DNA, the CDR3 is TGTGCCAGCACCCAGCTGGCGGGGCGGGTAGCGCCCCAGTTCTTC. Encoded protein: CASTQLAGRVAPQFF.

The chain joins TRBV6-5 to TRBJ1-2, with 7 bases matching TRBD1. CDR1 and CDR2 from the germline V gene are MNHEY and SVGAGI. Germline trimming cut 5 bases from V and 5 bases from J; bases unmatched to any gene: 8. The CDR3 sequence is 14 residues long. CDR3 in DNA: TGTGCCAGCAGTCCAAAGACAGGGAATTATGGCTACACCTTC. This encodes CASSPKTGNYGYTF.

The chain is built from TRBV19 and TRBJ2-1, with TRBD2 identical over 16 bases. The CDR3 has 16 residues. V shed 4 bases, J shed 6 bases, and the junction held 3 bases outside the gene matches. Germline V gene data show CDR1 as LNHDA and CDR2 as SQIVND (reference sequence). CDR3 sequence reads: CASSRGLAGGLNEQFF. CDR3 DNA sequence: TGTGCCAGTAGTAGGGGACTAGCGGGGGGGCTCAATGAGCAGTTCTTC.

This chain connects TRBV6-5 to TRBJ2-5, with D perhaps matching TRBD2 (5 bases). Germline-derived CDR1 and CDR2 are MNHEY and SVGAGI. The V gene lost 0 bases and the J gene lost 2 bases, with 13 bases spanning the gap. The CDR3 is 16 residues long. The CDR3 DNA is TGTGCCAGCAGTTACTCTCGGGGAGTCCTACAAGAGACCCAGTACTTC. It translates to CASSYSRGVLQETQYF.

The chain employs TRBV6-5 and TRBJ1-1; 8 bases map to TRBD1. V shed 6 bases and J 1 base; nucleotides not matched to a gene: 7. This CDR3 has 15 amino acids. CDR1 and CDR2 from the germline V gene are MNHEY and SVGAGI. The CDR3 region is CASSPAGQGNTEAFF. DNA for the CDR3: TGTGCCAGCAGCCCGGCCGGACAGGGGAACACTGAAGCTTTCTTT.

J is TRBJ1-2 and V is TRBV2, with TRBD1 identical over 9 bases. CDR3 size: 15 residues. Germline CDR1 and CDR2: SNHLY and FYNNEI. V gave up 9 bases and J gave up 4 bases; unmatched junction bases: 12. As DNA, the CDR3 is TGTGCCAGTTCCCCTCCTACAGGGGGCTCCTATGGCTACACCTTC. The encoded protein is CASSPPTGGSYGYTF. The variable domain in full, completed from reference TRBV2 and TRBJ1-2, reads EPEVTQTPSHQVTQMGQEVILRCVPISNHLYFYWYRQILGQKVEFLVSFYNNEISEKSEIFDDQFSVERPDGSNFTLKIRSTKLEDSAMYFCASSPPTGGSYGYTFGSGTRLTVV.